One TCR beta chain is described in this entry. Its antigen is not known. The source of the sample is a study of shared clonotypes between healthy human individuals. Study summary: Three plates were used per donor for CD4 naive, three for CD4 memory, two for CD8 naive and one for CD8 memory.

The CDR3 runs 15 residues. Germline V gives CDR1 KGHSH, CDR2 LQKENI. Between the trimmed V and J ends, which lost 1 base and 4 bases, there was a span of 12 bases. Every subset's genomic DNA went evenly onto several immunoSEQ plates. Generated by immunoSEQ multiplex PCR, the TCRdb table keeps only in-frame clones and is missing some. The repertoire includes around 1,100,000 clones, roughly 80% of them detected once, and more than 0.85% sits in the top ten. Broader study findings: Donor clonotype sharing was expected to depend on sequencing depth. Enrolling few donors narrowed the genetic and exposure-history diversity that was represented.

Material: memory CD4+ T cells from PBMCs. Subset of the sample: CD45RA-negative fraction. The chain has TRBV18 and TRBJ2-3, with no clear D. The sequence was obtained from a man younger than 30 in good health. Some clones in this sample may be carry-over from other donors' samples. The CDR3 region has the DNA TGTGCCAGCTCACCACTTGGGTCGCGGCCAGATACGCAGTATTTT. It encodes CASSPLGSRPDTQYF.